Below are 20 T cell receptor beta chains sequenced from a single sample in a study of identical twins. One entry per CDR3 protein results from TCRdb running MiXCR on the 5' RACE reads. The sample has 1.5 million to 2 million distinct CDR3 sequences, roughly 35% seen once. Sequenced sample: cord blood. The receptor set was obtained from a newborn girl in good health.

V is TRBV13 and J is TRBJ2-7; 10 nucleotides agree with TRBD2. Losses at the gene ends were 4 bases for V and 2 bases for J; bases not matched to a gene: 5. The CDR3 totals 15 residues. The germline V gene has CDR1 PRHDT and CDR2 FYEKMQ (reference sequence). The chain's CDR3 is CASSSTSGLPYEQYF. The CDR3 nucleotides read TGTGCCAGCAGCTCGACTAGCGGGCTTCCCTACGAGCAGTACTTC. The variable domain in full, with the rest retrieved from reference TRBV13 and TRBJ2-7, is AAGVIQSPRHLIKEKRETATLKCYPIPRHDTVYWYQQGPGQDPQFLISFYEKMQSDKGSIPDRFSAQQFSDYHSELNMSSLELGDSALYFCASSSTSGLPYEQYFGPGTRLTVT.

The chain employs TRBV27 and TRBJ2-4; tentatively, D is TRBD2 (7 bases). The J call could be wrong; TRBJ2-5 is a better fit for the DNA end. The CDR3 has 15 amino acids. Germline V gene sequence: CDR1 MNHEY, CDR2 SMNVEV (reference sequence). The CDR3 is CASSFYREGGETQYF. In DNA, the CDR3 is TGTGCCAGCAGTTTTTACAGGGAGGGGGGGGAGACCCAGTACTTC.

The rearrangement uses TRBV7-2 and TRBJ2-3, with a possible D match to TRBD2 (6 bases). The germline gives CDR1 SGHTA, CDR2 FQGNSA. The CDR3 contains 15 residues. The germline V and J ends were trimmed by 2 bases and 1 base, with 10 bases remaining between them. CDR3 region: CASSLTRLGTDTQYF. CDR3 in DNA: TGTGCCAGCAGCTTAACCCGACTAGGCACAGATACGCAGTATTTT.

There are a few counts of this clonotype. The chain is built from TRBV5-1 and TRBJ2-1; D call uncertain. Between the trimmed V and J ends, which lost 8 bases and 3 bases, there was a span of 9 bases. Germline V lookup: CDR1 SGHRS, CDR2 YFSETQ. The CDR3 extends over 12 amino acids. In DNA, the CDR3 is TGCGCCAGTCGGGCCCTCTACAATGAGCAGTTCTTC. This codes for CASRALYNEQFF.

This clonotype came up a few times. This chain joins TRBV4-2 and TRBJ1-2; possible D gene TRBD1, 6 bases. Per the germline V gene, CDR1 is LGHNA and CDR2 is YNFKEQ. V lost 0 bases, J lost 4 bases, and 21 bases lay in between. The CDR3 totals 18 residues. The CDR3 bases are TGTGCCAGCAGCCAAGATAGAACAGGGTTGGGGAGACTCTATGGCTACACCTTC. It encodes CASSQDRTGLGRLYGYTF.

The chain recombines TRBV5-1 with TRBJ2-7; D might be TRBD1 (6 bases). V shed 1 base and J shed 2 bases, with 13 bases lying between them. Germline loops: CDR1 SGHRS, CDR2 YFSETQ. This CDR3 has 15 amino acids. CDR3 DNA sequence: TGCGCCAGCAGCTTGATCCTTACAGGGACCTACGAGCAGTACTTC. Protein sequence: CASSLILTGTYEQYF.

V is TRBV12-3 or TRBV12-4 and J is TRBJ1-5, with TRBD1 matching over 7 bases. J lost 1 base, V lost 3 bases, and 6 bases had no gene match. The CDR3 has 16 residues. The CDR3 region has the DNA TGTGCCAGCAGTTTTAAGGGCAGGGGGAGCAATCAGCCCCAGCATTTT. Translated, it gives CASSFKGRGSNQPQHF.

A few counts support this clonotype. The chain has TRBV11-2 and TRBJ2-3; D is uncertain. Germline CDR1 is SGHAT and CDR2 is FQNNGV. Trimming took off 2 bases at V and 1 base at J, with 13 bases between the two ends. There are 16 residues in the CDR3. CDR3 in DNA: TGTGCCAGCAGCTTAAGGCAGAGTACTCGCACAGATACGCAGTATTTT. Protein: CASSLRQSTRTDTQYF.

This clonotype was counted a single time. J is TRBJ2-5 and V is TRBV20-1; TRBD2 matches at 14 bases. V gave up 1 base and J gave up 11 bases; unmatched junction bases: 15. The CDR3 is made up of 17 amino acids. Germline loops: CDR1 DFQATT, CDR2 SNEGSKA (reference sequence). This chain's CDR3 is CSARGRGLAGVLNEQYF. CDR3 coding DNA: TGCAGTGCTAGAGGAAGGGGACTAGCGGGGGTACTCAATGAGCAGTACTTC.

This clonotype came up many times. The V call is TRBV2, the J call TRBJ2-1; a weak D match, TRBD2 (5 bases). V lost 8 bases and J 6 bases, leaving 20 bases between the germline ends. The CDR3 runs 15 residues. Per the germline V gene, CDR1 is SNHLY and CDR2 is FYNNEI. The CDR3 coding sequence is TGTGCCAGCCGGCGGCGGCTAGCTACCGCCAATGAGCAGTTCTTC. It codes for CASRRRLATANEQFF.

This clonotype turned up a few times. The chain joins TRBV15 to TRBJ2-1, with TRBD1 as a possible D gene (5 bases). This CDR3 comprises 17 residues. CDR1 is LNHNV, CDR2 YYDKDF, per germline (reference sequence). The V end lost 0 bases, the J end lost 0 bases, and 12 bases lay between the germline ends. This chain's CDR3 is CATSRDWGRPSYNEQFF. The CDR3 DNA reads TGTGCCACCAGCAGAGATTGGGGCAGGCCCTCCTACAATGAGCAGTTCTTC.

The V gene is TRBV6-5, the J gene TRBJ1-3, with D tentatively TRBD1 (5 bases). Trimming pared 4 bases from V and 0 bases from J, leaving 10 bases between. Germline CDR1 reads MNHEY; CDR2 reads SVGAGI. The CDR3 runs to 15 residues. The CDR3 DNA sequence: TGTGCCAGCAGTTGGGACCGAAGCTCTGGAAACACCATATATTTT. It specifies CASSWDRSSGNTIYF.

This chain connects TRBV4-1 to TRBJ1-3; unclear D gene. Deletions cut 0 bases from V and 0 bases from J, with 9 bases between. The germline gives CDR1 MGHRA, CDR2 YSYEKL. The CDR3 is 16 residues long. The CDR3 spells CASSQDRGISGNTIYF. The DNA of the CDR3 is TGCGCCAGCAGCCAAGATCGTGGCATCTCTGGAAACACCATATATTTT.

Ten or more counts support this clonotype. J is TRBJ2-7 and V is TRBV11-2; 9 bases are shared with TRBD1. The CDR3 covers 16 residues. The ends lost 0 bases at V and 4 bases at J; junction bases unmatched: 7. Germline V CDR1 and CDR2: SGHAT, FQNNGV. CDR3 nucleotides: TGTGCCAGCAGCTTAGATCTCGGGACAGGGTGGTACGAGCAGTACTTC. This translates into CASSLDLGTGWYEQYF.

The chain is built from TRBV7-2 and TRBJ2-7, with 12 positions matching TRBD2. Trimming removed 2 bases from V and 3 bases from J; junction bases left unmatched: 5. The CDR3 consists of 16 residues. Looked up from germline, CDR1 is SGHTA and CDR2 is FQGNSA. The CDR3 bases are TGTGCCAGCAGCTTATTCTCGACTAGCGGGGGCTACGAGCAGTACTTC. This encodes CASSLFSTSGGYEQYF.

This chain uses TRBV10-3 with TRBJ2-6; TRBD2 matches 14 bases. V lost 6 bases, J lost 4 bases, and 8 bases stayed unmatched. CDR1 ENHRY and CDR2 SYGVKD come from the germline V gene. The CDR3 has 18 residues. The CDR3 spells CAIRPGLAGVQGANVLTF. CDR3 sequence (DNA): TGTGCCATCAGGCCGGGACTAGCGGGAGTGCAGGGGGCCAACGTCCTGACTTTC.

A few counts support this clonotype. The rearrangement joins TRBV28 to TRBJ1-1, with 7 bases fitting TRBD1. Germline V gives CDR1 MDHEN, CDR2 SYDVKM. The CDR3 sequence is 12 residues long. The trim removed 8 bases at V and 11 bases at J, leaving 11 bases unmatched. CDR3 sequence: CASGLRTGLAFF. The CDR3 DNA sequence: TGTGCCAGCGGGCTGAGGACAGGTTTGGCTTTCTTT.

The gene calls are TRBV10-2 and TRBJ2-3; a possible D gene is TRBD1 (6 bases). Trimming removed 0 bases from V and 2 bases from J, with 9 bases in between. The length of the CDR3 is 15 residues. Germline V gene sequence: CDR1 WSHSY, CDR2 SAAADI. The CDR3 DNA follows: TGCGCCAGCAGTGAGTCTAGGGGGTACACAGATACGCAGTATTTT. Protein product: CASSESRGYTDTQYF.

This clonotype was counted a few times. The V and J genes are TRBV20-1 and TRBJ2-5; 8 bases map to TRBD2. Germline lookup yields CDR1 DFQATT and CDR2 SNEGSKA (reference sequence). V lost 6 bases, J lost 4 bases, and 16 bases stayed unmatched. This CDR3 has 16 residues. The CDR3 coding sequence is TGCAGTGCCAAGAGTGGCGGGGGGCGGGTACGAGAGACCCAGTACTTC. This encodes CSAKSGGGRVRETQYF.

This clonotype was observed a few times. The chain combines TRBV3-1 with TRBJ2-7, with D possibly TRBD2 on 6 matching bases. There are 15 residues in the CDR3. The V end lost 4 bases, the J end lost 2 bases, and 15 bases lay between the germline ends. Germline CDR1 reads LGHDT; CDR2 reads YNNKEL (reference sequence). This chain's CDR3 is CASSPHGGTAYEQYF. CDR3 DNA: TGTGCCAGCAGCCCCCACGGGGGTACAGCCTACGAGCAGTACTTC.